A single TCR beta chain is shown here with its context. This record belongs to a study of blood T cell repertoires in COVID-19. Study-wide context: The origin of the acute and convalescent COVID-19 samples was the United States, Italy and Spain. PBMCs, B-cell-depleted T cells, or T cells were the source of the cDNA or gDNA that made up the material.

Per the study methods: Amplified reference gene primers provided the basis for estimating nucleated cell counts. Assay: immunoSEQ multiplex PCR; the TCRdb copy retains only in-frame clones and omits some. The V and J calls and clone size are taken from that table; D and trimming were inferred from the DNA. The sample shows a few hundred thousand clones, about 87% of them seen only once. CDR3 length: 16 amino acids. V lost 0 bases to trimming and J lost 5 bases; unmatched junction nucleotides: 8. Germline V gene sequence: CDR1 LGHNA, CDR2 YSLEER. The material sequenced was peripheral blood. The chain has TRBV4-3 and TRBJ2-5; 8 bases fit TRBD1. This TCR derives from a woman between 50 and 59 years old who had recovered from COVID-19. CDR3 DNA: TGCGCCAGCAGCCAAGATCCCAGGACAGGGTGGGAGACCCAGTACTTC. Translation gives CASSQDPRTGWETQYF.